This TCR beta chain appears in the sequencing data of a study of cytomegalovirus exposure and HLA in healthy donors. The wider study: A prior study identified 90 million to 120 million unique TCR beta sequences from 150 million to 200 million T cells. Points from the study as a whole: Later work found that TCR association rates differed between HLA loci; DRB1 had the most and HLA-C the fewest. In a later analysis, HLA-associated beta chains showed higher expansion and lower generation probabilities than comparable chains.

Of note for this clone: Its target is unknown.

PCR used 60 Vbeta primers and 13 Jbeta primers. Produced via immunoSEQ multiplex PCR; TCRdb's table is partial and in-frame only. In the table there are some 190,000 clones, about 77% of which are singletons. Sequenced material: PBMCs. This clonotype originated in a female donor in good health and CMV-seronegative.

CDR3 region: CAWAGQGLGYTF. CDR3 nucleotides: TGTGCCTGGGCCGGACAGGGCCTTGGCTACACCTTC. The chain employs TRBV30 and TRBJ1-2; 8 positions match TRBD1. The CDR3 consists of 12 residues. The germline V gene encodes CDR1 GTSNPN and CDR2 SVGIG (reference sequence). With 5 bases clipped from V and 7 bases from J, the junction kept 6 bases outside the gene matches. The whole variable domain, remainder taken from reference TRBV30 and TRBJ1-2, is SQTIHQWPATLVQPVGSPLSLECTVEGTSNPNLYWYRQAAGRGLQLLFYSVGIGQISSEVPQNLSASRPQDRQFILSSKKLLLSDSGFYLCAWAGQGLGYTFGSGTRLTVV.